These 20 T cell receptor beta chains were sequenced from one sample in a study of blood T cell repertoires in COVID-19. The table came from immunoSEQ multiplex PCR; TCRdb's copy has only in-frame clones and leaves some out. The data contain about 160,000 clones, 80% to 95% of them singletons. Material for sequencing was peripheral blood. The receptors were gathered from a woman in her sixties or seventies with COVID-19, enrolled during active disease.

The rearrangement links TRBV5-5 to TRBJ2-7; the match to TRBD2 covers 9 bases. The CDR3 contains 16 residues. Germline CDR1 reads SGHKS; CDR2 reads YYEKEE (reference sequence). The junction had 9 bases not matched to a gene; V was cut back by 4 bases and J by 1 base. The CDR3 here is CASSRLSGGTSYEQYF. The CDR3 bases are TGTGCCAGCAGCCGATTAAGCGGGGGGACTTCCTACGAGCAGTACTTC.

This chain connects TRBV14 to TRBJ2-7; D call uncertain. Germline V gene sequence: CDR1 SGHDN, CDR2 FVKESK. CDR3 length: 17 amino acids. V was cut by 2 bases and J by 0 bases, with 17 bases left in between. For the CDR3, the DNA is TGTGCCAGCAGCCAACATTCTTTAACAGAACGCTCCTACGAGCAGTACTTC. Translating it yields CASSQHSLTERSYEQYF.

The chain carries TRBV9 and TRBJ2-5, with D possibly matching TRBD2 (5 bases). Germline V gene lookup returns CDR1 SGDLS and CDR2 YYNGEE. The CDR3 runs to 16 residues. Trimming removed 1 base from V and 5 bases from J, with 18 bases in between. CDR3 in amino acids: CASSVSSGNVRETQYF. As DNA, the CDR3 is TGTGCCAGCAGCGTATCGAGCGGCAATGTCCGGGAGACCCAGTACTTC.

In this sample, this clone turned up a few times. This sequence joins TRBV15 and TRBJ1-2, with a weak D call TRBD1 (5 bases). With 1 base removed from V and 1 base from J, the gap between germline ends came to 7 bases. The CDR3 loop spans 14 amino acids. Germline loops: CDR1 LNHNV, CDR2 YYDKDF (reference sequence). CDR3 sequence (DNA): TGTGCCACCAGCAGAGGGGGCTTTAACTATGGCTACACCTTC. Its translation is CATSRGGFNYGYTF.

This chain joins TRBV6-2 or TRBV6-3 and TRBJ2-7; possibly TRBD1 for D (5 bases). The CDR3 loop spans 13 amino acids. Germline CDR1 is MNHEY and CDR2 is SVGEGT. V shed 2 bases and J shed 2 bases, with 7 bases lying between them. CDR3 sequence reads: CASSYRGPYEQYF. The CDR3 bases are TGTGCCAGCAGTTACAGGGGCCCCTACGAGCAGTACTTC.

This chain uses TRBV21-1 with TRBJ2-3; the DNA was not compared with TRBD1, the D call given in the table. TRBV21-1 constitutes a pseudogene. The CDR3 totals 14 residues. CDR3 sequence (DNA): TGTGCCAGCAGCAAGTGGCAGGGCACAGATACGCAGTATTTT. This translates into CASSKWQGTDTQYF.

This clone was detected once. The chain uses TRBV10-3 and TRBJ1-5, with 7 bases lining up with TRBD1. Germline V gene data show CDR1 as ENHRY and CDR2 as SYGVKD. This CDR3 has 13 amino acids. V was pared by 4 bases and J by 7 bases, with 4 bases of the junction left unmatched. The DNA for the CDR3 is TGTGCCATCAGTGCGACAGGGAACCAGCCCCAGCATTTT. This encodes CAISATGNQPQHF.

V gene TRBV7-9 combines with J gene TRBJ1-2; 7 bases fit TRBD1. V trimming: 5 bases; J trimming: 2 bases; junction bases outside the gene matches: 8. The germline V gene has CDR1 SEHNR and CDR2 FQNEAQ (reference sequence). The length of the CDR3 is 15 residues. The CDR3: CASSLRQGVNYGYTF. In DNA, the CDR3 is TGTGCCAGCAGCCTCCGACAGGGAGTGAACTATGGCTACACCTTC.

V and J are TRBV5-1 and TRBJ2-1, with D perhaps matching TRBD1 (5 bases). CDR1 is SGHRS, CDR2 YFSETQ, per germline. The CDR3 contains 15 residues. V lost 0 bases, J lost 4 bases, and 11 bases lay in between. DNA of the CDR3: TGCGCCAGCAGCTTGGCCCAGGGAAAATACAATGAGCAGTTCTTC. Translating it yields CASSLAQGKYNEQFF.

The chain couples TRBV6-2 or TRBV6-3 to TRBJ1-3; D not resolved. V shed 4 bases and J shed 0 bases, with 10 bases lying between them. The CDR3 is made up of 15 amino acids. The germline V gene encodes CDR1 MNHEY and CDR2 SVGEGT. CDR3 in amino acids: CASSSDTYSGNTIYF. In nucleotides, the CDR3 is TGTGCCAGCAGTTCCGACACGTACTCTGGAAACACCATATATTTT.

This rearrangement joins TRBV10-3 to TRBJ1-2; 7 nucleotides align to TRBD1. Germline assignment: CDR1 ENHRY and CDR2 SYGVKD. This CDR3 region has 13 residues. V shed 10 bases, J shed 3 bases, and the junction held 8 bases outside the gene matches. CDR3 loop: CATRSGQDYGYTF. CDR3 coding DNA: TGTGCCACCCGATCAGGACAGGACTATGGCTACACCTTC.

The rearrangement links TRBV5-1 to TRBJ2-7; TRBD2 matches 7 bases. Germline-derived CDR1 and CDR2 are SGHRS and YFSETQ. This CDR3 has 15 amino acids. V lost 5 bases to trimming and J lost 0 bases; unmatched junction nucleotides: 8. Here the CDR3 DNA reads TGCGCCAGCAGTCCACGGGGGGTGAGCTCCTACGAGCAGTACTTC. Protein sequence: CASSPRGVSSYEQYF.

The chain uses TRBV6-5 and TRBJ2-7; the D is unclear. Germline assignment: CDR1 MNHEY and CDR2 SVGAGI. Deletions cut 6 bases from V and 6 bases from J, with 9 bases between. The CDR3 spans 11 residues. The CDR3 spells CASSRVGEQYF. The CDR3 DNA is TGTGCCAGCAGCCGAGTTGGCGAGCAGTACTTC.

The genes are TRBV6-9 and TRBJ2-2, with 14 bases lining up with TRBD2. CDR3 size: 18 residues. The trim removed 8 bases at V and 2 bases at J, leaving 10 bases unmatched. Germline V lookup: CDR1 MNHGY, CDR2 SVAAGI. The CDR3 DNA reads as TGTGCCAGCTTGGGACTAGCGGGGGCTGTCGCTAACACCGGGGAGCTGTTTTTT. Encoded protein: CASLGLAGAVANTGELFF.

The chain is built from TRBV18 and TRBJ1-3, with a tentative D call TRBD1 (5 bases). Deletions cut 3 bases from V and 2 bases from J, with 14 bases between. The germline V gene has CDR1 KGHSH and CDR2 LQKENI. The CDR3 extends over 16 amino acids. In nucleotides, the CDR3 is TGTGCCAGCTCACCCAGGGTCACAAGGGCTGGAAACACCATATATTTT. Translated: CASSPRVTRAGNTIYF.

The chain is built from TRBV19 and TRBJ2-2, with 7 bases fitting TRBD2. The CDR3 length is 17 residues. Germline CDR1 LNHDA, CDR2 SQIVND (reference sequence). The V segment lost 10 bases and the J segment 3 bases; nucleotides outside the gene matches: 17. This chain's CDR3 is CATRQRGTGYDTGELFF. The CDR3 nucleotides are TGTGCCACCCGTCAGCGGGGCACCGGTTATGACACCGGGGAGCTGTTTTTT.

The rearrangement uses TRBV12-3 or TRBV12-4 and TRBJ1-1, with TRBD1 as a possible D gene (6 bases). Trimming removed 6 bases at V and 4 bases at J, with 12 bases between. This CDR3 contains 13 residues. CDR3 coding DNA: TGTGCCAGCAGGCTCGGACAGATCACTGAAGCTTTCTTT. Its translation is CASRLGQITEAFF.

The rearrangement joins TRBV19 to TRBJ1-5, with D uncertain. The V end lost 11 bases, the J end lost 2 bases, and 13 bases lay between the germline ends. Germline V gene data show CDR1 as LNHDA and CDR2 as SQIVND (reference sequence). This CDR3 spans 13 amino acids. Here the CDR3 DNA reads TGTGCCTCCGGGGAGAACGGCAATCAGCCCCAGCATTTT. Translation: CASGENGNQPQHF.

The CDR3: CASSLEGSGNTIYF. CDR3 bases: TGCGCCAGCAGCTTGGAGGGGTCCGGAAACACCATATATTTT. V is TRBV5-1 and J is TRBJ1-3, with D possibly matching TRBD1 (5 bases). The CDR3 covers 14 residues. Per germline, CDR1 SGHRS and CDR2 YFSETQ. Trimming took 0 bases from V and 4 from J, leaving 8 bases between them. Based on the CDR3 plus reference TRBV5-1 and TRBJ1-3, the full variable domain is KAGVTQTPRYLIKTRGQQVTLSCSPISGHRSVSWYQQTPGQGLQFLFEYFSETQRNKGNFPGRFSGRQFSNSRSEMNVSTLELGDSALYLCASSLEGSGNTIYFGEGSWLTVV.

The rearrangement links TRBV5-8 to TRBJ2-2; TRBD1 matches 8 bases. The V gene's germline CDR1 is SGHTS and CDR2 YDEGEE. V was clipped by 4 bases and J by 4 bases; unmatched bases: 6. The CDR3 contains 15 residues. The CDR3 region is CASSRGQGATGELFF. CDR3 bases: TGTGCCAGCAGCAGGGGCCAGGGGGCCACCGGGGAGCTGTTTTTT.